Below, 14 T cell receptor beta chains from the same sample are listed, as sequenced in a study of blood T cell repertoires in COVID-19. The repertoire was sequenced with immunoSEQ multiplex PCR; TCRdb's copy has only in-frame clones and lacks some. Here the sample spans around 620,000 clones, approximately 90% being singletons. Sequencing was done on a sample of peripheral blood. The receptors shown here come from a woman between 18 and 30 years old with acute or convalescent COVID-19.

The chain is built from TRBV4-1 and TRBJ1-4; D possibly corresponds to TRBD1 (6 bases). The CDR3 consists of 18 residues. The V and J ends lost 0 bases and 5 bases respectively, with 19 bases between them. The germline V gene has CDR1 MGHRA and CDR2 YSYEKL. The CDR3 protein is CASSQDPTGFLLNEKLFF. The CDR3 nucleotides read TGCGCCAGCAGCCAAGACCCCACAGGGTTCCTACTGAATGAAAAACTGTTTTTT.

This clone occurred a few times. The J gene is TRBJ2-1, the V gene TRBV19; TRBD1 is a possible D gene (6 bases). Germline V gene lookup returns CDR1 LNHDA and CDR2 SQIVND (reference sequence). Trimming cost V 9 bases and J 7 bases, with 19 bases left between them. CDR3 size: 14 residues. The CDR3 spells CASEGTTSINEQFF. CDR3 nucleotide sequence: TGTGCCAGCGAAGGGACAACCTCTATAAATGAGCAGTTCTTC. Full variable domain (missing parts from reference TRBV19 and TRBJ2-1): DGGITQSPKYLFRKEGQNVTLSCEQNLNHDAMYWYRQDPGQGLRLIYYSQIVNDFQKGDIAEGYSVSREKKESFPLTVTSAQKNPTAFYLCASEGTTSINEQFFGPGTRLTVL.

The J gene is TRBJ1-1, the V gene TRBV15; the match to TRBD1 covers 7 bases. The ends lost 3 bases at V and 1 base at J; junction bases unmatched: 2. The CDR3 totals 14 residues. The germline V gene encodes CDR1 LNHNV and CDR2 YYDKDF (reference sequence). The CDR3 loop is CATSRQGGNTEAFF. The DNA for the CDR3 is TGTGCCACCAGCAGGCAGGGGGGGAACACTGAAGCTTTCTTT.

This chain joins TRBV18 and TRBJ1-3, with 7 bases aligning to TRBD1. Per the germline V gene, CDR1 is KGHSH and CDR2 is LQKENI. V lost 2 bases, J lost 2 bases, and 6 bases stayed unmatched. The CDR3 length is 16 residues. CDR3 in amino acids: CASSPTGVVTGNTIYF. CDR3 bases: TGTGCCAGCTCACCAACAGGGGTGGTTACTGGAAACACCATATATTTT.

The chain employs TRBV20-1 and TRBJ1-2; D gene ambiguous. The CDR3 contains 10 residues. The V and J ends lost 3 bases and 8 bases respectively, with 7 bases between them. The germline V gene has CDR1 DFQATT and CDR2 SNEGSKA (reference sequence). CDR3 DNA sequence: TGCAGTGCTAGCCCCGGGGGCTACACCTTC. Its protein is CSASPGGYTF.

Concerning this clone itself: An end of the junction does not agree with germline; a read error may underlie this. This chain joins TRBV12-3 or TRBV12-4 and TRBJ2-5; D is possibly TRBD2 (6 bases). This CDR3 is built from 13 residues. In nucleotides, the CDR3 is TGTGCCAGCAGTTTTGGAGGGCAAGGGACCCAGTACTTC. It translates to CASSFGGQGTQYF.

The J gene is TRBJ1-2, the V gene TRBV28, with D tentatively TRBD1 (5 bases). The ends were cut back, 8 bases at V and 0 bases at J, with 7 bases in the middle. The CDR3 has 12 amino acids. Germline lookup yields CDR1 MDHEN and CDR2 SYDVKM. The DNA for the CDR3 is TGTGCCAGCTCCAGGGCTAACTATGGCTACACCTTC. Protein: CASSRANYGYTF.

This clone has just one count. The chain links TRBV4-2 to TRBJ1-6; TRBD1 aligns across 8 bases. With V trimmed by 4 bases and J by 10 bases, 3 bases remained unmatched. The germline gives CDR1 LGHNA, CDR2 YNFKEQ. The CDR3 runs to 13 residues. CDR3: CASSPQGGSPLHF. DNA of the CDR3: TGTGCCAGCAGCCCACAGGGGGGCTCACCCCTCCACTTT.

The CDR3 sequence: CASSSPTGPVAEAFF. Written as DNA, the CDR3 is TGTGCCAGCAGCTCCCCGACAGGACCCGTCGCTGAAGCTTTCTTT. The V gene is TRBV9, the J gene TRBJ1-1; possible D gene TRBD1, 6 bases. Germline V gene data show CDR1 as SGDLS and CDR2 as YYNGEE. This CDR3 spans 15 amino acids. The V gene lost 4 bases and the J gene lost 6 bases, with 19 bases spanning the gap. Complete variable domain (other parts from reference TRBV9 and TRBJ1-1): DSGVTQTPKHLITATGQRVTLRCSPRSGDLSVYWYQQSLDQGLQFLIQYYNGEERAKGNILERFSAQQFPDLHSELNLSSLELGDSALYFCASSSPTGPVAEAFFGQGTRLTVV.

The chain uses TRBV19 and TRBJ2-2; D is perhaps TRBD2 (6 bases). CDR1 LNHDA and CDR2 SQIVND come from the germline V gene (reference sequence). Trimming removed 7 bases at V and 7 bases at J, with 16 bases between. This CDR3 has 14 amino acids. The CDR3 loop reads CASTAGIRDGELFF. DNA for the CDR3: TGTGCCAGTACAGCGGGCATCCGGGACGGGGAGCTGTTTTTT. The entire variable domain, with the rest obtained from reference TRBV19 and TRBJ2-2, is as follows: DGGITQSPKYLFRKEGQNVTLSCEQNLNHDAMYWYRQDPGQGLRLIYYSQIVNDFQKGDIAEGYSVSREKKESFPLTVTSAQKNPTAFYLCASTAGIRDGELFFGEGSRLTVL.

In DNA, the CDR3 is TGCGCCAGCAGCAACCGGGACAGGGGCTCCTACGAGCAGTACTTC. It codes for CASSNRDRGSYEQYF. The chain uses TRBV5-1 and TRBJ2-7; 10 positions match TRBD1. The CDR3 extends over 15 amino acids. Trimming took 4 bases from V and 0 from J; bases not matched to a gene: 4. The germline gives CDR1 SGHRS, CDR2 YFSETQ.

This sequence joins TRBV5-6 and TRBJ2-1, with D perhaps TRBD2 (7 bases). CDR3 length equals 16 residues. Germline CDR1 SGHDT, CDR2 YYEEEE. The V end was cut by 4 bases, the J end by 5 bases, with 19 bases between. CDR3 sequence reads: CASSEPPGGRDNEQFF. In nucleotides, the CDR3 is TGTGCCAGCAGCGAGCCCCCCGGGGGGCGCGACAATGAGCAGTTCTTC. Supplemented by reference TRBV5-6 and TRBJ2-1, the full variable domain reads DAGVTQSPTHLIKTRGQQVTLRCSPKSGHDTVSWYQQALGQGPQFIFQYYEEEERQRGNFPDRFSGHQFPNYSSELNVNALLLGDSALYLCASSEPPGGRDNEQFFGPGTRLTVL.

This clone has only one observation. This chain connects TRBV4-3 to TRBJ2-1, with a weak D call TRBD1 (5 bases). Trimming stripped 0 bases from V and 7 bases from J, with 16 bases between. This CDR3 has 16 amino acids. Germline lookup yields CDR1 LGHNA and CDR2 YSLEER. CDR3 nucleotide sequence: TGCGCCAGCAGCCAAGATGGCAGGGTGGGATTGAATGAGCAGTTCTTC. This codes for CASSQDGRVGLNEQFF.

V usage is TRBV5-1 and J usage is TRBJ1-2; TRBD1 aligns across 8 bases. This CDR3 region has 14 residues. J lost 7 bases, V lost 3 bases, and 8 bases had no gene match. Germline CDR1 SGHRS, CDR2 YFSETQ. DNA of the CDR3: TGCGCCAGCAGCTGGTCCACAGGGGGGCCTGGCTACACCTTC. Protein sequence: CASSWSTGGPGYTF.